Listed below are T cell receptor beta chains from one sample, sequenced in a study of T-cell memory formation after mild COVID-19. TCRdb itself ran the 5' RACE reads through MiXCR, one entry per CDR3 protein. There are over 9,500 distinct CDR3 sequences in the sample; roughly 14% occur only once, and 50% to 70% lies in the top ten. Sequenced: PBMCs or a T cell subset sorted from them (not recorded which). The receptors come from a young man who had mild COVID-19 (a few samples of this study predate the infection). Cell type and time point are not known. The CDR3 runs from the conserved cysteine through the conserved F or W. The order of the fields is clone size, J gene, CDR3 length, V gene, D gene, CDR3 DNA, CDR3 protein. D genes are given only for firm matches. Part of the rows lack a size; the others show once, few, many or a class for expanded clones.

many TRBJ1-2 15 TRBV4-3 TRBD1 TGCGCCAGCAGCCATGACAGGGGCCCGAACTATGGCTACACCTTC CASSHDRGPNYGYTF
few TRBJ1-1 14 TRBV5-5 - TGTGCCAGCAGCTACCACAGGGAGAACACTGAAGCTTTCTTT CASSYHRENTEAFF
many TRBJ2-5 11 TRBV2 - TGTGCCAGCAGCCCGGGAGAGACCCAGTACTTC CASSPGETQYF
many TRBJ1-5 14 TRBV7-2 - TGTGCCAGCAGCTCCAGGGGATGGAATCAGCCCCAGCATTTT CASSSRGWNQPQHF
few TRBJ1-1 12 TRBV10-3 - TGTGCCATCAGTGAACCGGGGGAAGGAGCTTTCTTT CAISEPGEGAFF
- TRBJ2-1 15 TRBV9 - TGTGCCAGCAGCGTAGCCTCTTTCGGATACAATGAGCAGTTCTTC CASSVASFGYNEQFF
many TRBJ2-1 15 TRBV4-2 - TGTGCCAGCAGCCAAAGATCGCGTGCCTACAATGAGCAGTTCTTC CASSQRSRAYNEQFF
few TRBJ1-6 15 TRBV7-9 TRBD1 TGTGCCAGCAGCTACCTAGGGGGCGCGGGTTCACCCCTCCACTTT CASSYLGGAGSPLHF
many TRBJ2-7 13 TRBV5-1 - TGCGCCAGCAGCTCCGGGGGAACTGCCGAGCAGTACTTC CASSSGGTAEQYF
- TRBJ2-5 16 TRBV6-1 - TGTGCCAGCAGTGAACTCTCGACAACTCCTCAAGAGACCCAGTACTTC CASSELSTTPQETQYF
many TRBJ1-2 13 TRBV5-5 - TGTGCCAGCAGGCCGGCCGGTGTCTATGGCTACACCTTC CASRPAGVYGYTF
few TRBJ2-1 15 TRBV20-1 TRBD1 TGCAGTGCTGGAGACAGGGTGACCTCCTACAATGAGCAGTTCTTC CSAGDRVTSYNEQFF
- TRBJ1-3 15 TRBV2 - TGTGCCAGCAGTCCAGGACACTTCTCTGGAAACACCATATATTTT CASSPGHFSGNTIYF
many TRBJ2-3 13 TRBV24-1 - TGTGCCACCAGTGATTTGTCGGTCGATACGCAGTATTTT CATSDLSVDTQYF
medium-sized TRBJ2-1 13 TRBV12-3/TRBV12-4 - TGTGCCAGCAGTTTACTAGTTAACAATGAGCAGTTCTTC CASSLLVNNEQFF
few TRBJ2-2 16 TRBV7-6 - TGTGCCAGCAGCTTAGGAGCCGGGGGAGGCACCGGGGAGCTGTTTTTT CASSLGAGGGTGELFF
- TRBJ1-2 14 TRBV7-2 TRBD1 TGTGCCAGCAGCCCAAACAGGGGGCCCTATGGCTACACCTTC CASSPNRGPYGYTF
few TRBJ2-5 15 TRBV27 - TGTGCCAGCGGGGGGGCCCTTAGAGGCTTAGAGACCCAGTACTTC CASGGALRGLETQYF
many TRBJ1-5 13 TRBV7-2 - TGTGCCAGCAGCCCTTTCACCAATCAGCCCCAGCATTTT CASSPFTNQPQHF
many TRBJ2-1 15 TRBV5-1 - TGCGCCAGCAGCTTGACCGGGGGACCCAACAATGAGCAGTTCTTC CASSLTGGPNNEQFF
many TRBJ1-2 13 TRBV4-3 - TGCGCCAGCAGCAGAACCCATAACTATGGCTACACCTTC CASSRTHNYGYTF
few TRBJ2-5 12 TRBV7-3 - TGTGCCAGCAGCTCCGAGGGGGGGACCCAGTACTTC CASSSEGGTQYF